This T cell receptor (beta chain) was documented in a study of response to subunit inactivated influenza vaccine. TCRdb ran MiXCR on the RT-PCR reads and lists one entry per CDR3 protein. The repertoire holds about 780,000 distinct CDR3 sequences, with approximately 17% as singletons. There are a few counts of this clonotype. The length of the CDR3 is 12 residues. Germline CDR1 SQVTM, CDR2 ANQGSEA. V shed 6 bases, J shed 6 bases, and the junction held 6 bases outside the gene matches. The V call is TRBV29-1, the J call TRBJ2-7; TRBD1 aligns across 9 bases. This receptor was obtained from a man in his fifties or sixties who received an inactivated influenza vaccine. The sequencing used PBMCs from blood, collected about 5 days after vaccination. For the CDR3, the DNA is TGCAGCGTAGGGACAGGGAATTCCGAGCAGTACTTC. Its translation: CSVGTGNSEQYF.